This T cell receptor beta chain comes out of a study of CD8+CD57+ T cells in acquired aplastic anemia. Study context: CD4+ and CD8+ cells, once sorted, gave DNA averaging around 3.2 ug.

Points from the study as a whole: In common between the patients and the controls were approximately 30 CD8+ CDR3 sequences.

The template for TCR beta VDJ and CDR3 sequence profiling was genomic DNA. MiXCR, applied by TCRdb to the reads, yields one record per CDR3 protein. The sample contains some 160,000 distinct CDR3 sequences, about 50% of which appear only once. Previously, flow cytometry had revealed CD8+CD57+ cell expansion in the patients chosen for sequencing. The CDR3 consists of 14 residues. The germline CDR1 and CDR2 sequences are WNHNN and SYGVQD (reference sequence). On this clonotype: Its antigen remains unknown. A much larger clone differs by one base, so this may be a read error.

Sequences were obtained from sorted CD4+, CD8+, or CD8+CD57+ T cells (not recorded which) from PBMCs. The TCR comes from a human donor with aplastic anemia. The gene calls are TRBV10-1 and TRBJ2-7; D may be TRBD2 (5 bases). CDR3 coding DNA: TGCGCCAGCAGTGAACTAGTACAGAACTACGAGCAGCACTTC. The encoded protein is CASSELVQNYEQHF.